This TCR beta chain was sequenced for a study of blood T cell repertoires in COVID-19 (dated by TCRdb to 2019 to 2021). For the wider study: Samples from collaborators originated in the United States, Italy and Spain and spanned both the acute and convalescent phases of COVID-19. The material from the prospective study consisted of cDNA or gDNA derived from T cells, B-cell-depleted T cells, or PBMCs. Subjects who had been exposed to COVID-19, were actively infected with it, or had recovered from it provided the deeply sampled blood TCRbeta repertoires that made up the dataset. The repertoires were released in a freely available public database intended as a resource for research on the immune response to SARS-CoV-2. The samples were drawn from two sources: the first 160 participants of the ongoing ImmuneRACE study, and fewer than 1,500 subjects contributed by 6 global collaborators. Nearly every sample came with metadata listing a de-identified subject ID, COVID-19 status, age in years and sex. HLA class I and class II types, where available, came from metadata supplied by the sample provider rather than from assay-based typing.

This clone was detected only once. The antigen it binds to is not known. No much larger clone exists at a distance of one base, and base qualities are not known. Enrolling through a virtual design, the prospective study's participants ranged in age from roughly 18 to 89 years and lived across approximately 25 United States geographic areas. Cohort assignment in the prospective study relied on participant-reported clinical history from a screening survey and a study questionnaire. In the prospective study, whole blood, serum and a nasopharyngeal or oropharyngeal swab were collected from each participant by mobile phlebotomists. Prospective study participants could optionally give additional blood draws and questionnaires over an approximately two-month period. Blood samples from the prospective study were shipped frozen or at room temperature prior to DNA extraction. General conclusions and limits of the study: How much clinical and demographic metadata was included differed by source and by participant, and the metadata was provided uncurated.

The immunoSEQ Assay, a bias-controlled multiplex PCR, was used to amplify TCRbeta CDR3 regions from genomic DNA. The authors processed their data as follows. The number of nucleated cells in each sample was estimated from the amplification of reference gene primers within the assay. Sequence reads were collapsed and filtered to measure the absolute abundance of every unique TCRbeta CDR3 rearrangement. For each sample, productive Simpson clonality was calculated as the square root of Simpson's diversity index over productive rearrangements. TCRdb limited this immuneACCESS table to in-frame rearrangements with V and J called. A share of clones is missing; checked studies link under half to unresolved V genes, and the rest is unexplained. The DNA gave D and trimming, while V, J and clone size come from that table. The sample table contains under 300,000 clones; only one count was recorded for roughly 90% of them. About 2.3% of the sample is in the top ten clones.

Sequences were obtained from PBMCs or T cells enriched from blood (not recorded which). The sequence derives from a woman aged 40 to 50 with acute COVID-19.

The nucleotide sequence reads as follows: TGTGCCAGCAGTTACATCAGCGGGGGGGCGCAAGAGACCCAGTACTTC. This gives the protein CASSYISGGAQETQYF. This sequence uses TRBV6-5 and TRBJ2-5; 10 of the junction bases match TRBD2. V ends up 2 bases short and J 2 bases short, with an unmatched junction base count of 5. From the cysteine up to the phenylalanine, the CDR3 has a length of 16 residues. Only CDR3 DNA remains: 48 bases, in frame from the first base. CDR1 and CDR2 are read off the germline V gene as MNHEY and SVGAGI.